Listed below are T cell receptor beta chains from one sample, sequenced in a study of cytomegalovirus exposure and HLA in healthy donors. The repertoire was sequenced with immunoSEQ multiplex PCR; TCRdb's copy has only in-frame clones and lacks some. The sample includes fewer than 150,000 clones, 80% of them seen just once. The material sequenced was PBMCs. The receptors were gathered from a man aged 50-60 years in good health and CMV-seronegative. The CDR3 runs from the conserved cysteine through the conserved F or W. D genes are given only for firm matches. Expanded clones are given a class, and other clones once, few, many or no size at all.

V: TRBV5-1
J: TRBJ1-4
D: NA
size: once
DNA: TGCGCCAGCAGCGACCCCGGACAGAAGGGAGAAAAACTGTTTTTT
CDR3: CASSDPGQKGEKLFF

V: TRBV29-1
J: TRBJ2-7
D: NA
size: NA
DNA: TGCAGCGTTGAGCAGGGGTTTTCGGACGAGCAGTACTTC
CDR3: CSVEQGFSDEQYF

V: TRBV7-9
J: TRBJ1-4
D: TRBD1
size: NA
DNA: TGTGCCAGCAGCAAATCGGGGACAGGGGAAGGGGTAAAACTGTTTTTT
CDR3: CASSKSGTGEGVKLFF

V: TRBV28
J: TRBJ1-2
D: NA
size: NA
DNA: TGTGCCAGGAACAGGTTCCTCAAGTATGGCTACACCTTC
CDR3: CARNRFLKYGYTF

V: TRBV7-2
J: TRBJ1-6
D: TRBD1
size: NA
DNA: TGTGCCAGCAGCGCCCGACAGGGGGGTAATTCACCCCTCCACTTT
CDR3: CASSARQGGNSPLHF

V: TRBV30
J: TRBJ1-2
D: TRBD1
size: NA
DNA: TGTGCCTGGAGTAGGGGACAGGTGACTTTCTATGGCTACACCTTC
CDR3: CAWSRGQVTFYGYTF

V: TRBV29-1
J: TRBJ2-3
D: NA
size: few
DNA: TGCAGCGTTGATCTTACTACAGATACGCAGTATTTT
CDR3: CSVDLTTDTQYF

V: TRBV7-8
J: TRBJ2-1
D: NA
size: few
DNA: TGTGCCAGCAGCTTACAGGGGATCTCCTACAATGAGCAGTTCTTC
CDR3: CASSLQGISYNEQFF

V: TRBV27
J: TRBJ2-2
D: NA
size: NA
DNA: TGTGCCAGCAGTTGGTCTCGTGGCAGGGCCGGGGGGGAGCTGTTTTTT
CDR3: CASSWSRGRAGGELFF

V: TRBV11-3
J: TRBJ2-2
D: NA
size: NA
DNA: TGTGCCAGCAGCTTAGATCAGGCGGGGGAGCTGTTTTTT
CDR3: CASSLDQAGELFF

V: TRBV6-5
J: TRBJ1-1
D: NA
size: NA
DNA: TGTGCCAGCAGTTACCCCGGTACCATGAACACTGAAGCTTTCTTT
CDR3: CASSYPGTMNTEAFF

V: TRBV6-6
J: TRBJ1-3
D: NA
size: once
DNA: TGTGCCAGCAGTTACCTATCTGGAAACACCATATATTTT
CDR3: CASSYLSGNTIYF

V: TRBV7-2
J: TRBJ2-5
D: TRBD2
size: NA
DNA: TGTGCCAGCAGCACGGGACTACCTCAAGAGACCCAGTACTTC
CDR3: CASSTGLPQETQYF

V: TRBV4-3
J: TRBJ1-3
D: NA
size: NA
DNA: TGCGCCAGCAGCCAAGATGTTCGTGGAAACACCATATATTTT
CDR3: CASSQDVRGNTIYF

V: TRBV7-7
J: TRBJ2-2
D: NA
size: NA
DNA: TGTGCCAGCAGCACAGATTGGAACACCGGGGAGCTGTTTTTT
CDR3: CASSTDWNTGELFF

V: TRBV27
J: TRBJ2-3
D: TRBD2
size: NA
DNA: TGTGCCAGCAGCAAAGCGGGACTAGCGGTAGGAGATACGCAGTATTTT
CDR3: CASSKAGLAVGDTQYF

V: TRBV19
J: TRBJ1-4
D: TRBD1
size: NA
DNA: TGTGCCAGTAGACCGAGGACAGGGGTACGGGAAAAACTGTTTTTT
CDR3: CASRPRTGVREKLFF

V: TRBV13
J: TRBJ1-1
D: NA
size: few
DNA: TGTGCCAGCATCCTTCTTCAGGGGAACACTGAAGCTTTCTTT
CDR3: CASILLQGNTEAFF

V: TRBV6-6
J: TRBJ1-1
D: NA
size: NA
DNA: TGTGCCAGCACCCCGAGCACTGAAGCTTTCTTT
CDR3: CASTPSTEAFF

V: TRBV9
J: TRBJ2-3
D: TRBD2
size: NA
DNA: TGTGCCAGCAGCGTTAGACTAGCGGGCAGCACAGATACGCAGTATTTT
CDR3: CASSVRLAGSTDTQYF

V: TRBV5-1
J: TRBJ1-4
D: TRBD1
size: NA
DNA: TGCGCCAGCAGCCCCGAGGTAGGGGGCGTAAGTAGGGCAACTAATGAAAAACTGTTTTTT
CDR3: CASSPEVGGVSRATNEKLFF

V: TRBV19
J: TRBJ1-1
D: NA
size: NA
DNA: TGTGCCAGTAGTATGAACAGGGACACTGAAGCTTTCTTT
CDR3: CASSMNRDTEAFF

V: TRBV6-1
J: TRBJ1-1
D: NA
size: once
DNA: TGTGCCAGCAGCGTAACAGAGAACACTGAAGCTTTCTTT
CDR3: CASSVTENTEAFF

V: TRBV4-2
J: TRBJ1-4
D: NA
size: few
DNA: TGTGCCAGCAGCCAGGGCGGGACCCCTAATGAAAAACTGTTTTTT
CDR3: CASSQGGTPNEKLFF